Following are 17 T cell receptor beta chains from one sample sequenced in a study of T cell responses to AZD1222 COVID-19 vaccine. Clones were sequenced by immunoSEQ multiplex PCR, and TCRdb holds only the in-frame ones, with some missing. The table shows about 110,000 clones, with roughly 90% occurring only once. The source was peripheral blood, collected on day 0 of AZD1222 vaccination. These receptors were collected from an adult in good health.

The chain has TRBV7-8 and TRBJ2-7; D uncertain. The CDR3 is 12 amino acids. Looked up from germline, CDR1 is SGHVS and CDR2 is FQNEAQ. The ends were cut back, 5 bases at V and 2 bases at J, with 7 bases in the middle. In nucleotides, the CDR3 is TGTGCCAGCAGCCGCGGCACCTACGAGCAGTACTTC. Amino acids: CASSRGTYEQYF.

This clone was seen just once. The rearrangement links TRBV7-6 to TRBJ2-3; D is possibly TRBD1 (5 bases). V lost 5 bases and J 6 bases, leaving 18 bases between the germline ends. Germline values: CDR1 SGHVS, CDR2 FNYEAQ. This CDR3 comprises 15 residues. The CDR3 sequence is CASSITRVGTDTQYF. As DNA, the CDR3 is TGTGCCAGCAGCATAACCAGGGTGGGTACGGATACGCAGTATTTT. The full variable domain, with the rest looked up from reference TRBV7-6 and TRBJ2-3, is GAGVSQSPRYKVTKRGQDVALRCDPISGHVSLYWYRQALGQGPEFLTYFNYEAQQDKSGLPNDRFSAERPEGSISTLTIQRTEQRDSAMYRCASSITRVGTDTQYFGPGTRLTVL.

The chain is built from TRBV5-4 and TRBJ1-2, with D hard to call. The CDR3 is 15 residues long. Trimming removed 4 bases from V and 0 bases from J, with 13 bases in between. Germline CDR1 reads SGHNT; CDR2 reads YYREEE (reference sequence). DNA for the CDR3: TGTGCCAGCAGCCCTGGCGGCCCATCTAACTATGGCTACACCTTC. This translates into CASSPGGPSNYGYTF.

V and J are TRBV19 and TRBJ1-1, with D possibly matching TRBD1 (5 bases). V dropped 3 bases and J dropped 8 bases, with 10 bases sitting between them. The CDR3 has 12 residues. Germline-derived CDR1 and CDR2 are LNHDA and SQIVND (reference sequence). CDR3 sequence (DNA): TGTGCCAGTAGTATCTGGGGGAAGGAAGCTTTCTTT. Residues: CASSIWGKEAFF.

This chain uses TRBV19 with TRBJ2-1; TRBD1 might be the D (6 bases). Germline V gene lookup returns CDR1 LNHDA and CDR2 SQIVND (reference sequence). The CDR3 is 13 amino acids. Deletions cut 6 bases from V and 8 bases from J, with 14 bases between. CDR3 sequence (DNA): TGTGCCAGTAGCTCCAGGGGAAGGGATGAGCAGTTCTTC. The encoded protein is CASSSRGRDEQFF.

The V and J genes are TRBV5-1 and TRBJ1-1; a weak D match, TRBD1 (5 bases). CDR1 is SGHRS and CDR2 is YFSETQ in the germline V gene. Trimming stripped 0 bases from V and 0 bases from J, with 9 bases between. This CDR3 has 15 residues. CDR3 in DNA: TGCGCCAGCAGCTTGGCGGCAGGGTTGAACACTGAAGCTTTCTTT. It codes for CASSLAAGLNTEAFF.

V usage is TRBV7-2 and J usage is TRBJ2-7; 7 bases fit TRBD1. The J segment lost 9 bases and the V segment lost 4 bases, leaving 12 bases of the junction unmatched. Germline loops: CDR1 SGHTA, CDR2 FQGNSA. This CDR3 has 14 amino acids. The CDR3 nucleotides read TGTGCCAGCAGCTACGGGACAGAGTACGTTGTGCAGTACGTC. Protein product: CASSYGTEYVVQYV.

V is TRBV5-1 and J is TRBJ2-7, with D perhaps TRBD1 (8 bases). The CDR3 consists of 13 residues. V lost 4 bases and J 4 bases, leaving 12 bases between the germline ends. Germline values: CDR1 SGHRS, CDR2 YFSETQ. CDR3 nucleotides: TGCGCCAGCAGCATACAGGGGGGGTACGAGCAGTACGTC. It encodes CASSIQGGYEQYV.

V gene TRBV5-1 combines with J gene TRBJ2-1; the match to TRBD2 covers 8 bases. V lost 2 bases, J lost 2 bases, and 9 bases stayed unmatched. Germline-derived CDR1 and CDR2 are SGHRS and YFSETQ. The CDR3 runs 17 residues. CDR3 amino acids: CASSFLDGGVPYNEQFF. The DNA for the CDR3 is TGCGCCAGCAGCTTCTTGGACGGGGGGGTCCCCTACAATGAGCAGTTCTTC.

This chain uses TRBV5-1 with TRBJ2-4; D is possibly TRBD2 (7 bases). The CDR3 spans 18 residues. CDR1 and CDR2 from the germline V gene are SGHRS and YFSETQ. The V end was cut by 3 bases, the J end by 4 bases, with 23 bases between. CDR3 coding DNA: TGCGCCAGCAGCTCCGCTGAAGGGTGGGGGGGCCAGAAAAACATTCAGTACTTC. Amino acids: CASSSAEGWGGQKNIQYF.

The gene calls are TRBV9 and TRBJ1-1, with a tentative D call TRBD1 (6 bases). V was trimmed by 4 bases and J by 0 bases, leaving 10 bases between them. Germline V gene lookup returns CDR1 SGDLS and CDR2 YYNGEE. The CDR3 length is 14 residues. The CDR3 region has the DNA TGTGCCAGCAGCCTTCAGGGGATGAACACTGAAGCTTTCTTT. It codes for CASSLQGMNTEAFF. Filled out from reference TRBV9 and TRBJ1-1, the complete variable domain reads DSGVTQTPKHLITATGQRVTLRCSPRSGDLSVYWYQQSLDQGLQFLIQYYNGEERAKGNILERFSAQQFPDLHSELNLSSLELGDSALYFCASSLQGMNTEAFFGQGTRLTVV.

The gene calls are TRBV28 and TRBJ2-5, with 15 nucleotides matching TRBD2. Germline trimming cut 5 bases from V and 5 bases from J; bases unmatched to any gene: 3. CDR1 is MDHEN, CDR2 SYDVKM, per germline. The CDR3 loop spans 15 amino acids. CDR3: CASSGLAGGRETQYF. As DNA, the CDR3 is TGTGCCAGCAGTGGACTAGCGGGGGGGCGTGAGACCCAGTACTTC.

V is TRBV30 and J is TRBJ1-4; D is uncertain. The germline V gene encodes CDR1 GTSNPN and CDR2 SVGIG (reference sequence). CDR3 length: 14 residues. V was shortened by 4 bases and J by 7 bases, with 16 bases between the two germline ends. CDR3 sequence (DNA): TGTGCCTGGACCCCGAAATCGGAAGGTGAAAAACTGTTTTTT. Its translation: CAWTPKSEGEKLFF.

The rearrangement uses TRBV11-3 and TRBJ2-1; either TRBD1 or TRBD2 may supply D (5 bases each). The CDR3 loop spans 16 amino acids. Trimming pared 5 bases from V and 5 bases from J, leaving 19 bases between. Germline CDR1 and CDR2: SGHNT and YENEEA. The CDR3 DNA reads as TGTGCCAGCAGCCCCTATTCGGGGACGACGAACAATGAGCAGTTCTTC. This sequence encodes CASSPYSGTTNNEQFF.

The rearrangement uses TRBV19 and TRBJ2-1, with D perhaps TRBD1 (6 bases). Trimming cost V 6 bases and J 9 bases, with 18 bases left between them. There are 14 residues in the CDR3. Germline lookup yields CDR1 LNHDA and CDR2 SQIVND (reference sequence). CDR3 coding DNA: TGTGCCAGTAGCGTCCACAGGGACGGTGGTGAGCAGTTCTTC. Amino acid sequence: CASSVHRDGGEQFF. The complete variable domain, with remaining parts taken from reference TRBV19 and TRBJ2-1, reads DGGITQSPKYLFRKEGQNVTLSCEQNLNHDAMYWYRQDPGQGLRLIYYSQIVNDFQKGDIAEGYSVSREKKESFPLTVTSAQKNPTAFYLCASSVHRDGGEQFFGPGTRLTVL.

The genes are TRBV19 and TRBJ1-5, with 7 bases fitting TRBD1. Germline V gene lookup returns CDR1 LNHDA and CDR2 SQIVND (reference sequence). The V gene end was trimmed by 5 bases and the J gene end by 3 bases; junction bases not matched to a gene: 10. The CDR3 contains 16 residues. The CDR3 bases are TGTGCCAGTAGTTCGAGGGCAGGGGGACACAATCAGCCCCAGCATTTT. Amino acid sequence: CASSSRAGGHNQPQHF.

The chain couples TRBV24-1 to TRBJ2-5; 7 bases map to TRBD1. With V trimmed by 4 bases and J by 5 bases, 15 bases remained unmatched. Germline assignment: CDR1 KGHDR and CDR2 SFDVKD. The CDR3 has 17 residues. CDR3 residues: CATSDRPTGTPRETQYF. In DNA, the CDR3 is TGTGCCACCAGTGACCGTCCGACAGGGACCCCCCGGGAGACCCAGTACTTC.